This T cell receptor (beta chain) was identified in a study of blood T cell repertoires in COVID-19. Whole-study context: T cells, B-cell-depleted T cells, or PBMCs supplied cDNA or gDNA.

Sequencing was performed with immunoSEQ multiplex PCR; in TCRdb, only in-frame clones are kept and a portion is missing. The top ten clones hold 9.5% to 10% of a sample with 85,000 to 120,000 clones, roughly four fifths of them seen once. The CDR3 sequence is 19 residues long. Germline V lookup: CDR1 SGHKS, CDR2 YYEKEE (reference sequence). V lost 2 bases to trimming and J lost 3 bases; unmatched junction nucleotides: 17. The source of this sequence is a man in his forties with active or convalescent COVID-19. The sequencing input was peripheral blood. This chain joins TRBV5-5 and TRBJ2-3; the match to TRBD2 covers 8 bases. The CDR3 here is CASSLRHAFGAGGTDTQYF. The CDR3 DNA sequence: TGTGCCAGCAGCTTAAGACACGCTTTTGGGGCGGGGGGAACAGATACGCAGTATTTT.